The next 28 T cell receptor beta chains were all read from a single sample in a study of post-analysis software for immune sequencing data. Antigens for these TCRs are unknown. cDNA libraries for TCR beta contained unique molecular identifiers. Via MiXCR, TCRdb re-called the PCR reads, giving one row per CDR3 protein. This table has roughly 700,000 distinct CDR3 sequences, 25% to 30% appearing once. Whole-study results and caveats: Included in a set of five TRBV segments more frequent in patients than controls were TRBV5-6, TRBV5-1 and TRBV20-1.

Sequencing input: blood. All receptors derive from a girl aged 5-17 years with multiple sclerosis.

Comments on this clonotype: One end of the junction is discordant with germline, which a read error may explain. The rearrangement uses TRBV4-3 and TRBJ2-6; D is possibly TRBD1 (6 bases). The CDR3 sequence is 18 residues long. Germline V gene lookup returns CDR1 LGHNA and CDR2 YSLEER. The CDR3 loop reads CASSQRVSTGSGANVRTF. The CDR3 nucleotides read TGCGCCAGCAGCCAACGAGTTTCTACAGGGTCTGGGGCCAACGTCCGGACTTTC.

This clonotype showed up just a few times. This chain uses TRBV20-1 with TRBJ2-3; TRBD1 is a possible D gene (5 bases). The V gene's germline CDR1 is DFQATT and CDR2 SNEGSKA (reference sequence). V gave up 4 bases and J gave up 3 bases, with 17 bases separating them. The CDR3 consists of 15 residues. The CDR3 loop reads CSATSGRVSTDTQYF. Written as DNA, the CDR3 is TGCAGTGCTACGTCCGGCAGGGTTAGTACAGATACGCAGTATTTT.

This clonotype was counted ten times or more. The chain carries TRBV9 and TRBJ2-3; 7 bases match TRBD2. This CDR3 is 14 amino acids long. Unmatched junction bases numbered 1, after V lost 3 bases and J lost 0 bases. Germline loops: CDR1 SGDLS, CDR2 YYNGEE. The CDR3 DNA reads TGTGCCAGCAGCGCTAGCGGAAGCACAGATACGCAGTATTTT. Translation gives CASSASGSTDTQYF.

This clonotype was recorded a few times. The chain recombines TRBV20-1 with TRBJ2-4; D gene unclear. Trimming removed 4 bases at V and 0 bases at J, with 13 bases between. Germline CDR1 reads DFQATT; CDR2 reads SNEGSKA (reference sequence). The CDR3 sequence is 15 residues long. The CDR3 nucleotides are TGCAGTGCTAAATTAGACAACCGAGCCAAAAACATTCAGTACTTC. Translating it yields CSAKLDNRAKNIQYF.

The chain combines TRBV2 with TRBJ2-1; D not certain. Germline V gene sequence: CDR1 SNHLY, CDR2 FYNNEI. Trimming cost V 2 bases and J 5 bases, with 19 bases left between them. The CDR3 spans 17 residues. The CDR3 DNA reads as TGTGCCAGCAGTGAATTGATTCTCGGGCCCGAGAACAATGAGCAGTTCTTC. It translates to CASSELILGPENNEQFF.

The genes are TRBV20-1 and TRBJ2-7; 8 nucleotides match TRBD1. CDR1 and CDR2 (germline): DFQATT, SNEGSKA (reference sequence). V was clipped by 4 bases and J by 3 bases; unmatched bases: 8. The CDR3 is made up of 14 amino acids. This chain's CDR3 is CSATGTGNYYEQYF. The CDR3 region has the DNA TGCAGTGCTACCGGGACAGGCAACTACTACGAGCAGTACTTC.

CDR3 sequence reads: CASSFGGWDTQYF. As DNA, the CDR3 is TGTGCCAGCAGTTTTGGTGGGTGGGATACGCAGTATTTT. V and J are TRBV27 and TRBJ2-3; D is uncertain. The CDR3 length is 13 residues. V was trimmed by 3 bases and J by 6 bases, leaving 10 bases between them. From germline, CDR1 is MNHEY and CDR2 SMNVEV (reference sequence).

The gene calls are TRBV29-1 and TRBJ1-5; tentative D call: TRBD1 (5 bases). With 6 bases removed from V and 1 base from J, the gap between germline ends came to 7 bases. Germline V gene lookup returns CDR1 SQVTM and CDR2 ANQGSEA. CDR3 length equals 12 residues. In DNA form, the CDR3 reads TGCAGCGTGAGACAGAGCAATCAGCCCCAGCATTTT. Residues: CSVRQSNQPQHF.

In this sample, this clonotype turned up a few times. The chain has TRBV28 and TRBJ1-2, with D possibly TRBD1 on 6 matching bases. This CDR3 is 13 amino acids long. CDR1 and CDR2 from the germline V gene are MDHEN and SYDVKM. Trimming took off 8 bases at V and 7 bases at J, with 17 bases between the two ends. In nucleotides, the CDR3 is TGTGCCAGCGCCCCGTTGGGGGGCTCTGGCTACACCTTC. Amino acids: CASAPLGGSGYTF.

V is TRBV6-2 or TRBV6-3 and J is TRBJ2-4; the D is unclear. Judging by the DNA end, TRBJ2-7 fits better; the J call may be wrong. CDR1 MNHEY and CDR2 SVGEGT come from the germline V gene. This CDR3 region has 13 residues. The CDR3 is CASSFLRSGEQYF. The CDR3 coding sequence is TGTGCCAGCAGCTTTTTGCGGTCCGGCGAGCAGTACTTC.

This clonotype appeared many times. This chain links TRBV29-1 with TRBJ2-5; D is possibly TRBD1 or TRBD2 (6 bases each). V shed 3 bases and J shed 9 bases, with 11 bases lying between them. Germline values: CDR1 SQVTM, CDR2 ANQGSEA. CDR3 length: 11 amino acids. CDR3 in amino acids: CSVDRGDSQYF. CDR3 sequence (DNA): TGCAGCGTTGATAGGGGGGATTCCCAGTACTTC.

This clonotype has a count of ten or more. The chain carries TRBV6-4 and TRBJ2-1; D ambiguous. Trimming pared 4 bases from V and 0 bases from J, leaving 7 bases between. The length of the CDR3 is 14 residues. Per the germline V gene, CDR1 is MRHNA and CDR2 is SNTAGT. The CDR3 loop reads CASSAGGSYNEQFF. The CDR3 nucleotides read TGTGCCAGCAGTGCGGGCGGCTCCTACAATGAGCAGTTCTTC.

A few counts support this clonotype. This rearrangement joins TRBV6-5 to TRBJ2-5; 8 bases are shared with TRBD2. The CDR3 extends over 15 amino acids. V was pared by 6 bases and J by 5 bases, with 11 bases of the junction left unmatched. CDR1 is MNHEY and CDR2 is SVGAGI in the germline V gene. The CDR3 protein is CASRLAETYGETQYF. Written as DNA, the CDR3 is TGTGCCAGCAGACTAGCGGAGACCTACGGGGAGACCCAGTACTTC.

The rearrangement links TRBV6-5 to TRBJ1-2; D not certain. This CDR3 comprises 13 residues. CDR1 is MNHEY, CDR2 SVGAGI, per germline. The V end was cut by 5 bases, the J end by 8 bases, with 15 bases between. CDR3 region: CASSRTALYGYTF. The CDR3 nucleotides read TGTGCCAGCAGTCGTACAGCCCTATACGGCTACACCTTC.

The chain has TRBV15 and TRBJ1-5; D remains ambiguous. The length of the CDR3 is 15 residues. The V gene lost 0 bases and the J gene lost 9 bases, with 15 bases spanning the gap. Germline-derived CDR1 and CDR2 are LNHNV and YYDKDF (reference sequence). CDR3 sequence reads: CATSRESRAESPQHF. The CDR3 DNA sequence: TGTGCCACCAGCAGAGAATCCCGAGCGGAATCGCCCCAGCATTTT.

This clonotype was counted a few times. The chain carries TRBV29-1 and TRBJ2-3; unclear D gene. Trimming removed 6 bases at V and 1 base at J, with 14 bases between. Germline V CDR1 and CDR2: SQVTM, ANQGSEA. This CDR3 has 14 amino acids. The CDR3 DNA follows: TGCAGCGTCCAGGTGGGGTCAGGCACAGATACGCAGTATTTT. Amino acid sequence: CSVQVGSGTDTQYF.

There are a few counts of this clonotype. The rearrangement joins TRBV20-1 to TRBJ2-3; TRBD2 matches 15 bases. This CDR3 is 15 amino acids long. The germline gives CDR1 DFQATT, CDR2 SNEGSKA (reference sequence). J lost 5 bases, V lost 5 bases, and 5 bases had no gene match. CDR3 region: CSALPGLAGGDTQYF. The CDR3 region has the DNA TGCAGTGCTCTACCGGGACTAGCGGGAGGAGATACGCAGTATTTT.

This clonotype was counted between two and nine times. V and J are TRBV20-1 and TRBJ2-5, with D tentatively TRBD1 (5 bases). Germline CDR1 and CDR2: DFQATT and SNEGSKA (reference sequence). V was trimmed by 3 bases and J by 5 bases, leaving 13 bases between them. The CDR3 is 13 residues long. CDR3 DNA sequence: TGCAGTGCTAGGTCAGGGCCCTCGGAGACCCAGTACTTC. This gives the protein CSARSGPSETQYF.

The chain recombines TRBV20-1 with TRBJ1-2; 7 bases map to TRBD1. The CDR3 extends over 12 amino acids. Unmatched junction bases numbered 5, after V lost 6 bases and J lost 4 bases. In germline, CDR1 is DFQATT, CDR2 SNEGSKA (reference sequence). This CDR3 reads CSAKGTAYGYTF. The CDR3 DNA follows: TGCAGTGCCAAAGGGACAGCCTATGGCTACACCTTC.

This clonotype showed up just a few times. The chain is built from TRBV11-1 and TRBJ1-2, with 10 bases matching TRBD1. This CDR3 is 21 amino acids long. V gave up 5 bases and J gave up 4 bases; unmatched junction bases: 25. Looked up from germline, CDR1 is SGHAT and CDR2 is FQDESV (reference sequence). For the CDR3, the DNA is TGTGCCAGCAGCCTTAGCCACCGAACCGGGACAGGGGACTCAGGCGGCTATGGCTACACCTTC. Translation gives CASSLSHRTGTGDSGGYGYTF.

The table lists this clonotype with a few counts. This sequence joins TRBV10-3 and TRBJ2-5, with 7 bases that match TRBD1. The J call is in doubt because the DNA end fits TRBJ2-7 better. This CDR3 has 14 residues. Germline-derived CDR1 and CDR2 are ENHRY and SYGVKD. The CDR3 DNA is TGTGCCATCAGTGAGTCCGTGACAGGGCACGAGCAGTACTTC. Translated: CAISESVTGHEQYF.

This chain uses TRBV20-1 with TRBJ1-5; 11 bases match TRBD1. Germline V gene lookup returns CDR1 DFQATT and CDR2 SNEGSKA (reference sequence). The CDR3 contains 15 residues. The junction had 5 bases not matched to a gene; V was cut back by 1 base and J by 6 bases. The CDR3 protein is CSARAGTGGIQPQHF. The DNA of the CDR3 is TGCAGTGCTAGAGCAGGGACAGGGGGGATTCAGCCCCAGCATTTT.

This clonotype was counted a few times. The chain carries TRBV4-3 and TRBJ2-4; TRBD1 agrees at 9 bases. The assigned J gene may be wrong: the sequence end matches TRBJ2-7 better. The CDR3 runs to 15 residues. Germline V CDR1 and CDR2: LGHNA, YSLEER. The CDR3 DNA reads as TGCGCCAGCAGCCAAGGTAACAGGGGGCCCTACGAGCAGTACTTC. Translating gives CASSQGNRGPYEQYF.

In its sample, this clonotype was seen a few times. J is TRBJ2-6 and V is TRBV29-1, with D possibly matching TRBD2 (5 bases). V was pared by 5 bases and J by 2 bases, with 10 bases between. Germline V gene data show CDR1 as SQVTM and CDR2 as ANQGSEA. There are 14 residues in the CDR3. DNA for the CDR3: TGCAGCGTTCGGGGTGTGGCTGGGGCCAACGTCCTGACTTTC. Its protein product is CSVRGVAGANVLTF.

Many counts were recorded for this clonotype. Written as DNA, the CDR3 is TGCAGCGTTTCTCCACAGCATGAGCAGTTCTTC. This translates into CSVSPQHEQFF. This rearrangement joins TRBV29-1 to TRBJ2-1, with unresolved D. Between the trimmed V and J ends, which lost 5 bases and 8 bases, there was a span of 10 bases. This CDR3 contains 11 residues. Germline assignment: CDR1 SQVTM and CDR2 ANQGSEA.

This clonotype has a handful of counts. The CDR3 loop reads CASKRGSTYYNEQFF. As DNA, the CDR3 is TGTGCCAGCAAACGGGGTAGCACGTACTACAATGAGCAGTTCTTC. The rearrangement links TRBV6-2 or TRBV6-3 to TRBJ2-1; the D gene is possibly TRBD2 (5 bases). The CDR3 runs to 15 residues. Per the germline V gene, CDR1 is MNHEY and CDR2 is SVGEGT. Trimming removed 7 bases at V and 3 bases at J, with 16 bases between.

The J gene is TRBJ2-5, the V gene TRBV5-6; tentatively, D is TRBD1 (6 bases). V gave up 4 bases and J gave up 3 bases, with 22 bases separating them. The CDR3 sequence is 17 residues long. The germline CDR1 and CDR2 sequences are SGHDT and YYEEEE. The CDR3 DNA follows: TGTGCCAGCAGCCTTATTTCGGGGACACGTCTGGAAGAGACCCAGTACTTC. Amino acid sequence: CASSLISGTRLEETQYF.

The chain links TRBV7-8 to TRBJ2-1; 7 nucleotides match TRBD1. Trimming at V came to 0 bases and at J to 4 bases, leaving 6 bases not matched to a gene. Germline V gene lookup returns CDR1 SGHVS and CDR2 FQNEAQ. This CDR3 contains 16 residues. In nucleotides, the CDR3 is TGTGCCAGCAGCTTAGCCCAGGGGGTGGGTTACAATGAGCAGTTCTTC. It codes for CASSLAQGVGYNEQFF. The variable domain in full, completed from reference TRBV7-8 and TRBJ2-1, reads GAGVSQSPRYKVAKRGQDVALRCDPISGHVSLFWYQQALGQGPEFLTYFQNEAQLDKSGLPSDRFFAERPEGSVSTLKIQRTQQEDSAVYLCASSLAQGVGYNEQFFGPGTRLTVL.